This entry describes one TCR beta chain. The data were taken from a study of blood T cell repertoires in COVID-19. Study information: Sites across the United States, Italy and Spain contributed samples from acute and convalescent COVID-19. The cDNA or gDNA used as material had been derived from T cells, B-cell-depleted T cells, or PBMCs.

V was cut by 7 bases and J by 4 bases, with 11 bases left in between. In germline, CDR1 is LNHDA, CDR2 SQIVND (reference sequence). This CDR3 spans 13 amino acids. In the source study's methods: By means of reference gene primer amplification, nucleated cell counts were estimated. Profiled with immunoSEQ multiplex PCR; TCRdb holds only in-frame clones, not every one. The V and J calls and the clone size are those of that table, but D and trimming were determined from the DNA. The data hold some 160,000 clones, with under 90% observed a single time. The source of this sequence is a woman older than 75 with acute or convalescent COVID-19. The chain combines TRBV19 with TRBJ1-3, with a weak D call TRBD1 (6 bases). Sequences were obtained from peripheral blood. The CDR3 bases are TGTGCCAGTACTACAGGGAGCGGAAACACCATATATTTT. It specifies CASTTGSGNTIYF.